The source of this T cell receptor beta chain is a study of blood T cell repertoires in COVID-19. Study-level information: Some COVID-19 samples were acute and others convalescent; all came from the United States, Italy and Spain. In each case, the material was cDNA or gDNA derived from T cells, B-cell-depleted T cells, or PBMCs.

Source study methods: Estimated nucleated cell counts came from reference gene primer amplification. Method: immunoSEQ multiplex PCR; TCRdb's copy keeps in-frame clones and lacks some. For V, J and clone size, that table is used; D and trimming come from the DNA. The profile shows some 60,000 clones, roughly 92% of them singletons. Germline CDR1 and CDR2: SGHAT and FQNNGV. This CDR3 comprises 14 residues. V was pared by 2 bases and J by 12 bases, with 14 bases between. The rearrangement uses TRBV11-2 and TRBJ1-6; D uncertain. Specimen: peripheral blood. This clonotype originated in a human donor in a cohort sampled during active COVID-19. This CDR3 is CASSLHPGSEPLHF. The CDR3, as DNA: TGTGCCAGCAGCTTACACCCGGGGAGCGAACCCCTCCACTTT. The complete variable domain, with remaining parts taken from reference TRBV11-2 and TRBJ1-6, reads EAGVAQSPRYKIIEKRQSVAFWCNPISGHATLYWYQQILGQGPKLLIQFQNNGVVDDSQLPKDRFSAERLKGVDSTLKIQPAKLEDSAVYLCASSLHPGSEPLHFGNGTRLTVT.